This TCR beta chain comes out of a study of shared clonotypes between healthy human individuals. Turning to this clone: What it binds is unknown.

General study findings and limits: With several donors compared, around 5.4% of naive CD4 clonotypes were shared. Naive subsets tended to show greater estimated richness than memory subsets.

This CDR3 contains 14 residues. CDR1 and CDR2 from the germline V gene are SGHNT and YENEEA. Trimming removed 1 base from V and 14 bases from J; junction bases left unmatched: 11. When replicate PCRs were run on sorted subsets, they used about 200 ng DNA, 30,000 to 35,000 T cell genomes. Methods used by the authors: Junction-only sequences without quality scores came from ImmunoSEQ, so filtering differed. Libraries were prepared by immunoSEQ multiplex PCR; TCRdb keeps only in-frame clonotypes and omits some of them. For V, J and clone size, that table is used; D and trimming come from the DNA. Among 110,000 or so clones, around 73% were seen once, and the ten largest hold around 23%.

The sample was memory CD8+ T cells sorted from blood. The subset was: CD45RO+ cells pooled with CCR7-negative TemRA cells. This sequence originates from a woman in her twenties or thirties in good health. The chain recombines TRBV11-3 with TRBJ2-1; 7 bases align to TRBD2. As DNA, the CDR3 is TGTGCCAGCAGCTTAGGAGGGGAGGGGTTTTCAAAGTTCTTC. Its translation: CASSLGGEGFSKFF.